These T cell receptor beta chains were read from a single sample in a study of shared clonotypes between healthy human individuals. Clones were sequenced by immunoSEQ multiplex PCR, and TCRdb holds only the in-frame ones, with some missing. The sample holds fewer than 1.6 million clones; around 98.5% are singletons and the top ten take 0.36%. The sample consisted of naive CD4+ T cells sorted from blood. Receptors originate from a man aged 25-45 years in good health. Both conserved end residues are part of each CDR3.

v_call: TRBV5-4; cdr3_length: 14; cdr3_aa: CASTESSSYNEQFF
v_call: TRBV9; cdr3_length: 14; cdr3_aa: CASSAAGLGDEQYF
v_call: TRBV30; cdr3_length: 14; cdr3_aa: CAWRGWGGTDTQYF
v_call: TRBV2; cdr3_length: 12; cdr3_aa: CASSDNPAGRYF
v_call: TRBV18; cdr3_length: 17; cdr3_aa: CASSPPNPGQGAGEQFF
v_call: TRBV29-1; cdr3_length: 10; cdr3_aa: CSAAGNFAFF
v_call: TRBV7-9; cdr3_length: 14; cdr3_aa: CASHRASGQETQYF
v_call: TRBV6-6; cdr3_length: 14; cdr3_aa: CASSYFPFDEKLFF
v_call: TRBV27; cdr3_length: 19; cdr3_aa: CASSRLAGGPGTSTDTQYF
v_call: TRBV28; cdr3_length: 15; cdr3_aa: CASSLITGFGREQYF
v_call: TRBV29-1; cdr3_length: 11; cdr3_aa: CSVEERYEQYF
v_call: TRBV5-1; cdr3_length: 15; cdr3_aa: CASSLVNGANTEAFF
v_call: TRBV6-5; cdr3_length: 13; cdr3_aa: CASSYRGIDTQYF
v_call: TRBV5-4; cdr3_length: 15; cdr3_aa: CASSEGTGETYEQYF
v_call: TRBV6-1; cdr3_length: 15; cdr3_aa: CASSDPGQGWRGYTF
v_call: TRBV15; cdr3_length: 16; cdr3_aa: CATSGGGGDYNEKLFF
v_call: TRBV7-2; cdr3_length: 13; cdr3_aa: CASSPGQGRPQHF
v_call: TRBV19; cdr3_length: 16; cdr3_aa: CASSTLAGGSTDTQYF
v_call: TRBV5-1; cdr3_length: 15; cdr3_aa: CATTRDNSGANVLTF
v_call: TRBV13; cdr3_length: 14; cdr3_aa: CATTLLGGTGELFF
v_call: TRBV7-8; cdr3_length: 18; cdr3_aa: CASSRPGEGLAGTGELFF
v_call: TRBV7-8; cdr3_length: 15; cdr3_aa: CASSQKTGTEQPQHF
v_call: TRBV18; cdr3_length: 18; cdr3_aa: CASSPRALAEASTDTQYF
v_call: TRBV5-6; cdr3_length: 14; cdr3_aa: CASSLDPKGQPQHF
v_call: TRBV5-4; cdr3_length: 15; cdr3_aa: CASSLGDRAQETQYF
v_call: TRBV18; cdr3_length: 17; cdr3_aa: CASSPPYQGGSGSEQYF
v_call: TRBV5-1; cdr3_length: 17; cdr3_aa: CASSPAVATTGTDTQYF
v_call: TRBV5-1; cdr3_length: 14; cdr3_aa: CASSLEQGSQPQHF
v_call: TRBV6-4; cdr3_length: 17; cdr3_aa: CASSQRFGAGGPGELFF
v_call: TRBV9; cdr3_length: 15; cdr3_aa: CASSVGQGRGTEAFF
v_call: TRBV5-4; cdr3_length: 11; cdr3_aa: CASSRLDEQFF
v_call: TRBV5-1; cdr3_length: 13; cdr3_aa: CASSLDGADTQYF
v_call: TRBV4-2; cdr3_length: 17; cdr3_aa: CASSQLSGTGVQETQYF
v_call: TRBV18; cdr3_length: 15; cdr3_aa: CASSPRDRGYNEQFF
v_call: TRBV14; cdr3_length: 13; cdr3_aa: CASSQLAYYEQYF
v_call: TRBV6-1; cdr3_length: 13; cdr3_aa: CASNHRDGYEQYF
v_call: TRBV10-2; cdr3_length: 10; cdr3_aa: CASAHYEQYF
v_call: TRBV9; cdr3_length: 15; cdr3_aa: CASSPWDQIYYEQYF
v_call: TRBV7-3; cdr3_length: 13; cdr3_aa: CASRLDVYNEQFF